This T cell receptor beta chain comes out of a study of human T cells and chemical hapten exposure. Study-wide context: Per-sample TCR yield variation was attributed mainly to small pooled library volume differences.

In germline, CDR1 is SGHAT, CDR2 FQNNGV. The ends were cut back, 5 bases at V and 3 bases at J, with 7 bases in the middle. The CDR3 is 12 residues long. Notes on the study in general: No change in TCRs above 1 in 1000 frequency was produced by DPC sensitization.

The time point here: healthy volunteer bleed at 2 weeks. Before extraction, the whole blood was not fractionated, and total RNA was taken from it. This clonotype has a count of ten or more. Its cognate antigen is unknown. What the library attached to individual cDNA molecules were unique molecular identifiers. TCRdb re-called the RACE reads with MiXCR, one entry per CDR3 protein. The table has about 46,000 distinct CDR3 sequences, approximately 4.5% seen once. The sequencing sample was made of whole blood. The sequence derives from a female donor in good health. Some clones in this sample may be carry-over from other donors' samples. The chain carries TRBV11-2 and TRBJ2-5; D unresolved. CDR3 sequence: CASSQPKETQYF. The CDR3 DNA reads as TGTGCCAGCAGCCAGCCCAAAGAGACCCAGTACTTC.